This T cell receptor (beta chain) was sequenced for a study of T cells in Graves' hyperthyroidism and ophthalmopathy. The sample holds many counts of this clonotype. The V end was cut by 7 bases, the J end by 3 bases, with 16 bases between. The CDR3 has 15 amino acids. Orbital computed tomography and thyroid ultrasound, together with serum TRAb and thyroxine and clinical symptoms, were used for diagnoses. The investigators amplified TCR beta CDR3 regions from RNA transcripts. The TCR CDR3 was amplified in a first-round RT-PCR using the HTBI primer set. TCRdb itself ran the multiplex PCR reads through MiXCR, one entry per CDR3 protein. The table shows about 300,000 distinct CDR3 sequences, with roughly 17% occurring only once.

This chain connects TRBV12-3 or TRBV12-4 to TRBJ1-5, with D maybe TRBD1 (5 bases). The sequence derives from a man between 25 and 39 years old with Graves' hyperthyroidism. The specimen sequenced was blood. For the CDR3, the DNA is TGTGCCAGCATGGAGCGAGGGGTTATCAATCAGCCCCAGCATTTT. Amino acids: CASMERGVINQPQHF.